The clone carrying this TCR beta chain was observed a single time. The sample originates from a study of T-cell reconstitution after alpha-beta-depleted transplantation in children. This CDR3 region has 13 residues. V dropped 8 bases and J dropped 3; count of bases not matched to a gene: 7. It was with unique molecular identifiers that the TCRbeta library was prepared. A single record per CDR3 protein comes from TCRdb applying MiXCR to the PCR reads. The sample includes approximately 420,000 distinct CDR3 sequences, approximately 10% of them seen just once. The clonotype was recovered from a human donor who donated a stem cell graft to a child with acute myeloid leukemia. The sample consisted of PBMCs from the stem cell graft donor, taken from the stem cell graft. The chain carries TRBV12-3 or TRBV12-4 and TRBJ2-7, with 7 bases matching TRBD2. The CDR3 nucleotides read TGTGCCAGCGTCCAGGGCGGGAGCTACGAGCAGTACTTC. As protein: CASVQGGSYEQYF.